A single sample gave rise to the 8 T cell receptor beta chains below, sequenced in a study of blood T cell repertoires in COVID-19. The assay was immunoSEQ multiplex PCR, and TCRdb's table has in-frame clones only and misses some. The sample carries roughly 150,000 clones, around 85% recorded once. Sequencing used peripheral blood. The source of these receptors is a woman aged 70-85 years with acute or convalescent COVID-19.

The J gene is TRBJ2-7, the V gene TRBV9, with 7 bases fitting TRBD1. The junction had 1 base not matched to a gene; V was cut back by 2 bases and J by 2 bases. Germline-derived CDR1 and CDR2 are SGDLS and YYNGEE. The CDR3 runs 13 residues. CDR3 nucleotide sequence: TGTGCCAGCAGCGTGGGGACAGCCTACGAGCAGTACTTC. Its protein is CASSVGTAYEQYF.

The V and J genes are TRBV5-1 and TRBJ2-5; tentatively, D is TRBD1 (6 bases). CDR1 and CDR2 from the germline V gene are SGHRS and YFSETQ. The CDR3 length is 15 residues. V dropped 2 bases and J dropped 0 bases, with 11 bases sitting between them. CDR3 sequence reads: CASSFGGGYQETQYF. As DNA, the CDR3 is TGCGCCAGCAGCTTTGGGGGCGGGTACCAAGAGACCCAGTACTTC. Variable domain in full (rest from reference TRBV5-1 and TRBJ2-5): KAGVTQTPRYLIKTRGQQVTLSCSPISGHRSVSWYQQTPGQGLQFLFEYFSETQRNKGNFPGRFSGRQFSNSRSEMNVSTLELGDSALYLCASSFGGGYQETQYFGPGTRLLVL.

The chain carries TRBV3-1 (or the pseudogene TRBV3-2) and TRBJ1-2; possibly TRBD1 for D (5 bases). Trimming stripped 4 bases from V and 2 bases from J, with 14 bases between. The length of the CDR3 is 15 residues. Germline CDR1 LGHDT, CDR2 YNNKEL (reference sequence). CDR3 region: CASSLTATGNYGYTF. Here the CDR3 DNA reads TGTGCCAGCAGCCTGACCGCTACAGGAAACTATGGCTACACCTTC.

The rearrangement uses TRBV25-1 and TRBJ1-2, with D maybe TRBD1 (6 bases). The V gene lost 3 bases and the J gene lost 4 bases, with 12 bases spanning the gap. The CDR3 totals 14 residues. The germline V gene has CDR1 MGHDK and CDR2 SYGVNS. CDR3 protein: CASSDSDSLYGYTF. CDR3 nucleotide sequence: TGTGCCAGCAGTGATTCGGACAGCCTCTATGGCTACACCTTC.

The sample holds one count of this clone. The chain employs TRBV5-6 and TRBJ2-4; 9 nucleotides align to TRBD1. Germline lookup yields CDR1 SGHDT and CDR2 YYEEEE. V dropped 5 bases and J dropped 7; count of bases not matched to a gene: 4. The CDR3 is 13 residues long. The CDR3: CASRVTGGNIQYF. The CDR3 DNA is TGTGCCAGCAGGGTGACAGGGGGGAACATTCAGTACTTC.

This rearrangement joins TRBV5-1 to TRBJ1-2, with a weak D call TRBD1 (5 bases). The CDR3 has 15 amino acids. The germline V gene has CDR1 SGHRS and CDR2 YFSETQ. V was trimmed by 0 bases and J by 4 bases, leaving 13 bases between them. CDR3 region: CASSLDRPPSYGYTF. CDR3 DNA sequence: TGCGCCAGCAGCTTGGACAGGCCCCCCTCCTATGGCTACACCTTC.

The V call is TRBV10-3, the J call TRBJ2-7; D remains unclear. The V gene's germline CDR1 is ENHRY and CDR2 SYGVKD. The CDR3 contains 14 residues. V was cut by 10 bases and J by 2 bases, with 18 bases left in between. The CDR3 nucleotides are TGTGCCAGCGGTCCGGGTTCCGCGGCCTACGAGCAGTACTTC. Translation: CASGPGSAAYEQYF.

The chain is built from TRBV7-2 and TRBJ2-3, with D possibly matching TRBD2 (6 bases). Germline CDR1 SGHTA, CDR2 FQGNSA. The CDR3 extends over 13 amino acids. V lost 3 bases to trimming and J lost 6 bases, with 10 bases between them. CDR3 in amino acids: CASSFVGGDTQYF. CDR3 in DNA: TGTGCCAGCAGCTTCGTGGGAGGCGATACGCAGTATTTT.